This TCR beta chain was sequenced in a study of blood T cell repertoires in COVID-19. The overall study: Acute and convalescent COVID-19 samples came from the United States, Italy and Spain. T cells, B-cell-depleted T cells, or PBMCs provided the cDNA or gDNA that served as material.

A Seattle source enrolled patients during active infection and followed them longitudinally. Original data processing: Estimated nucleated cell counts came from reference gene primer amplification. Clones were read by immunoSEQ multiplex PCR, and TCRdb kept only the in-frame ones, dropping some. V and J calls and clone size are those listed in that table; D and trimming were worked out from the DNA. The table lists some 220,000 clones, 75% to 85% of them singletons, with approximately 2.3% in the top ten. The germline V gene encodes CDR1 SQVTM and CDR2 ANQGSEA. J lost 4 bases, V lost 8 bases, and 11 bases had no gene match. The CDR3 runs to 14 residues.

This clonotype was obtained from a woman in her sixties or seventies with COVID-19, enrolled during active disease. V usage is TRBV29-1 and J usage is TRBJ1-1; 9 positions match TRBD1. The sample comprised peripheral blood. CDR3 DNA: TGCAGCTCAGGCCGGACAGGGGAGGGCACTGAAGCTTTCTTT. Translation: CSSGRTGEGTEAFF.